This TCR beta chain derives from a study of cytomegalovirus exposure and HLA in healthy donors. Broader study findings: According to reports, the classifier identified cytomegalovirus status with high specificity and sensitivity. Prior analysis indicated that the majority of TCR beta V segments exhibited productivity approximately 87% or approximately 30% of the time.

Concerning this clone: Its antigen is currently unknown.

With V trimmed by 0 bases and J by 5 bases, 8 bases remained unmatched. The CDR3 contains 17 residues. Germline-derived CDR1 and CDR2 are MGHRA and YSYEKL. The PCR was carried out with 60 Vbeta primers and 13 Jbeta primers. Repertoires were generated with immunoSEQ multiplex PCR, while TCRdb's copy carries only in-frame clones and drops some. Its table records more than 95,000 clones. The sequence came from a young man in good health and CMV-seronegative. The sequencing input was PBMCs. The rearrangement uses TRBV4-1 and TRBJ2-5; 11 nucleotides match TRBD2. CDR3 sequence reads: CASSQDGLAGGGETQYF. As DNA, the CDR3 is TGCGCCAGCAGCCAAGATGGCCTAGCGGGAGGCGGGGAGACCCAGTACTTC.